These T cell receptor beta chains were read from a single sample in a study of blood T cell repertoires in COVID-19. Sequenced by immunoSEQ multiplex PCR; TCRdb stores in-frame clones only, minus some. The sample records about 130,000 clones, about 80% being singletons. Sequencing input: peripheral blood. The receptors come from a woman in her sixties or seventies with acute or convalescent COVID-19. Each CDR3 is given with its conserved first and last residue. D genes are given only for firm matches. The listing skips clone size in some rows; elsewhere it reads once, few, many or a size class.

size: -; V: TRBV7-2; J: TRBJ2-2; D: TRBD1; DNA: TGTGCCAGCAGCTTCGACAGGGGAAGCACCGGGGAGCTGTTTTTT; CDR3: CASSFDRGSTGELFF
size: -; V: TRBV9; J: TRBJ2-1; D: -; DNA: TGTGCCAGCAGCGTAGGCGGAGACTCCTACAATGAGCAGTTCTTC; CDR3: CASSVGGDSYNEQFF
size: -; V: TRBV6-6; J: TRBJ1-2; D: -; DNA: TGTGCCAGCAGTTATGACAGTCAGCCCTATGGCTACACCTTC; CDR3: CASSYDSQPYGYTF
size: -; V: TRBV27; J: TRBJ1-2; D: TRBD1; DNA: TGTGCCAGCAGTTTAATGGAGGGACAGGGACGTTTCACCTTC; CDR3: CASSLMEGQGRFTF
size: -; V: TRBV5-6; J: TRBJ2-2; D: TRBD2; DNA: TGTGCCAGCAGCTTGTTCCCGAGCGGGGGTAGCACCGGGGAGCTGTTTTTT; CDR3: CASSLFPSGGSTGELFF
size: -; V: TRBV7-9; J: TRBJ2-3; D: TRBD2; DNA: TGTGCCAGCAGATCAAGCGGGGGAGATACGCAGTATTTT; CDR3: CASRSSGGDTQYF
size: -; V: TRBV2; J: TRBJ1-3; D: -; DNA: TGTGCCAGCTCAGCGGCCACTGGAAACACCATATATTTT; CDR3: CASSAATGNTIYF
size: -; V: TRBV18; J: TRBJ1-1; D: -; DNA: TGTGCCAGCTCACCTGGTAGACAGAACACTGAAGCTTTCTTT; CDR3: CASSPGRQNTEAFF
size: -; V: TRBV2; J: TRBJ1-4; D: -; DNA: TGTGCCAGCAGTGAAACAGGTCCCGGAAAACTGTTTTTT; CDR3: CASSETGPGKLFF
size: -; V: TRBV14; J: TRBJ1-1; D: -; DNA: TGTGCCAGCAGCCAAGAGTGGAGACTAAACACTGAAGCTTTCTTT; CDR3: CASSQEWRLNTEAFF
size: -; V: TRBV5-5; J: TRBJ1-4; D: -; DNA: TGTGCCAGCAGCTTGGGTGGTTCTTGGCCAGGGTCTGAAAAACTGTTTTTT; CDR3: CASSLGGSWPGSEKLFF
size: -; V: TRBV18; J: TRBJ1-2; D: -; DNA: TGTGCCAGCTCGAAGGACGCTGGGGCCTACACCTTC; CDR3: CASSKDAGAYTF
size: -; V: TRBV28; J: TRBJ2-7; D: TRBD1; DNA: TGTGCCAGCAGTGAGGGGGCTCGAACCTACGAGCAGTACTTC; CDR3: CASSEGARTYEQYF
size: -; V: TRBV5-6; J: TRBJ1-2; D: -; DNA: TGTGCCAGCAGCTTGCAGGGGTCCGTCCACCCTACCTATGGCTACACCTTC; CDR3: CASSLQGSVHPTYGYTF
size: -; V: TRBV19; J: TRBJ1-2; D: -; DNA: TGTGCCAGTAGGGATTACAGGGACGGGTTTCATGGCTACACCTTC; CDR3: CASRDYRDGFHGYTF
size: -; V: TRBV12-3/TRBV12-4; J: TRBJ2-7; D: TRBD2; DNA: TGTGCCAGCAGTGGGGAGGGCTACGAGCAGTACTTC; CDR3: CASSGEGYEQYF
size: once; V: TRBV5-4; J: TRBJ1-1; D: TRBD1; DNA: TGTGCCAGCAGCCAAACCGGGACAGGAACTGAAGCTTTCTTT; CDR3: CASSQTGTGTEAFF
size: -; V: TRBV5-4; J: TRBJ1-2; D: -; DNA: TGTGCCAGCAGCTCCCGGGATCTCGGCTACACCTTC; CDR3: CASSSRDLGYTF
size: -; V: TRBV18; J: TRBJ1-2; D: -; DNA: TGTGCCAGCTCACCGTCGGGGGGGGACTATGGCTACACCTTC; CDR3: CASSPSGGDYGYTF
size: -; V: TRBV19; J: TRBJ1-1; D: TRBD1; DNA: TGTGCCAGTAGGCTCGACAGGGGGCGAACTGAAGCTTTCTTT; CDR3: CASRLDRGRTEAFF
size: -; V: TRBV11-2; J: TRBJ2-1; D: TRBD2; DNA: TGTGCCAGCAGCTTAGATAGCGGGGGGGCCGTTGAGCAGTTCTTC; CDR3: CASSLDSGGAVEQFF
size: -; V: TRBV6-5; J: TRBJ1-5; D: -; DNA: TGTGCCAGCAGTAAGGGTACGGGGGTCAGCCAGCCCCAGCATTTT; CDR3: CASSKGTGVSQPQHF
size: once; V: TRBV11-2; J: TRBJ2-3; D: -; DNA: TGTGCCAGCAGCTTAGACAGTTCCAACACAGATACGCAGTATTTT; CDR3: CASSLDSSNTDTQYF
size: -; V: TRBV24-1; J: TRBJ1-2; D: TRBD1; DNA: TGTGCCACCAGTGACCCCGGGACAGGGAATGGGTATGGCTACACCTTC; CDR3: CATSDPGTGNGYGYTF
size: -; V: TRBV7-9; J: TRBJ1-2; D: -; DNA: TGTGCCAGCAGCTCAGTTACGGGGTTGTGGGGCTACACCTTC; CDR3: CASSSVTGLWGYTF
size: -; V: TRBV12-5; J: TRBJ2-1; D: -; DNA: TGTGCTAGTGGACCGGGAGAGTTAAACAATGAGCAGTTCTTC; CDR3: CASGPGELNNEQFF
size: -; V: TRBV10-3; J: TRBJ1-1; D: -; DNA: TGTGCCATCACAACAGGGAATTTGGACACTGAAGCTTTCTTT; CDR3: CAITTGNLDTEAFF
size: -; V: TRBV5-1; J: TRBJ2-7; D: TRBD1; DNA: TGCGCCAGCAGCCCCTGGACAGGGTACGAGCAGTACTTC; CDR3: CASSPWTGYEQYF
size: -; V: TRBV3-1/TRBV3-2; J: TRBJ1-6; D: TRBD1; DNA: TGTGCCAGCAGCCCCGGGACAGAGATTTCACCCCTCCACTTT; CDR3: CASSPGTEISPLHF
size: -; V: TRBV21-1; J: TRBJ2-2; D: -; DNA: TGTGCCAGCAGCAAGGGGATGCAACTAGCGGGGCAGAACACCGGGGAGCTGTTTTTT; CDR3: CASSKGMQLAGQNTGELFF
size: -; V: TRBV5-1; J: TRBJ2-5; D: -; DNA: TGCGCCAGCAGCCCGGGGACACCGTACCAAGAGACCCAGTACTTC; CDR3: CASSPGTPYQETQYF
size: -; V: TRBV27; J: TRBJ2-5; D: TRBD2; DNA: TGTGCCAGCAGTTCCCCGGCTAGCGGTAGTCAAGAGACCCAGTACTTC; CDR3: CASSSPASGSQETQYF
size: -; V: TRBV19; J: TRBJ1-4; D: TRBD1; DNA: TGTGCCAGTAGGATGGGTGGACAGGAACTGTTTTTT; CDR3: CASRMGGQELFF
size: -; V: TRBV10-3; J: TRBJ2-7; D: TRBD1; DNA: TGTGCCATCAGTGAGGCGGGGACGAGGACAGGGAAATACGAGCAGTACTTC; CDR3: CAISEAGTRTGKYEQYF
size: -; V: TRBV28; J: TRBJ2-2; D: TRBD2; DNA: TGTGCCAGCAGTTTAGAGGGACTAGCGGGGGGGATGAACACCGGGGAGCTGTTTTTT; CDR3: CASSLEGLAGGMNTGELFF
size: -; V: TRBV19; J: TRBJ1-1; D: -; DNA: TGTGCCAGTCTCCGAGGGACTCCTCGGGGCACTGAAGCTTTCTTT; CDR3: CASLRGTPRGTEAFF
size: -; V: TRBV5-1; J: TRBJ2-1; D: TRBD2; DNA: TGCGCCAGCAGCTTTCGGACTAGCAACCTTCTGTCCTACAATGAGCAGTTCTTC; CDR3: CASSFRTSNLLSYNEQFF
size: -; V: TRBV3-1/TRBV3-2; J: TRBJ1-6; D: TRBD1; DNA: TGTGCCAGCAGCCAAAGGGGGCTTGTATATAATTCACCCCTCCACTTT; CDR3: CASSQRGLVYNSPLHF
size: -; V: TRBV2; J: TRBJ1-1; D: -; DNA: TGTGCCAGCAGTGATGACAGGAACACTGAAGCTTTCTTT; CDR3: CASSDDRNTEAFF
size: -; V: TRBV2; J: TRBJ2-2; D: -; DNA: TGTGCCAGCAGTGAACCCCGCGCGAACACCGGGGAGCTGTTTTTT; CDR3: CASSEPRANTGELFF
size: -; V: TRBV30; J: TRBJ1-1; D: -; DNA: TGTGCCTGGGCGCCCCAACCAGGGAAAGCTTTCTTT; CDR3: CAWAPQPGKAFF
size: -; V: TRBV10-2; J: TRBJ2-2; D: -; DNA: TGCGCCAGCAGTGAAACGCTAGGCGGGGAGCTGTTTTTT; CDR3: CASSETLGGELFF
size: -; V: TRBV24-1; J: TRBJ2-1; D: TRBD1; DNA: TGTGCCACCAGTTCTGACAGGGTCTCCTACAATGAGCAGTTCTTC; CDR3: CATSSDRVSYNEQFF
size: -; V: TRBV5-5; J: TRBJ2-2; D: -; DNA: TGTGCCAGCAGCTCGGGAACCGCCGGGGAGCTGTTTTTT; CDR3: CASSSGTAGELFF
size: -; V: TRBV19; J: TRBJ1-5; D: -; DNA: TGTGCCAGTACCCTCCCTGGCAATCAGCCCCAGCATTTT; CDR3: CASTLPGNQPQHF
size: -; V: TRBV5-4; J: TRBJ1-5; D: TRBD1; DNA: TGTGCCAGCAGCTTACAGGGGGCGCAGGGGGAGCCCCAGCATTTT; CDR3: CASSLQGAQGEPQHF
size: -; V: TRBV3-1/TRBV3-2; J: TRBJ1-2; D: TRBD1; DNA: TGTGCCAGCAGCCGGGACAGACAGACGGGAGGCTACACCTTC; CDR3: CASSRDRQTGGYTF
size: once; V: TRBV9; J: TRBJ2-3; D: -; DNA: TGTGCCAGCACCCTAGGAGAGATAAGCACAGATACGCAGTATTTT; CDR3: CASTLGEISTDTQYF
size: -; V: TRBV29-1; J: TRBJ1-2; D: -; DNA: TGCAGCGTTGGGAATTCGGGGGGAGCCGGCTACACCTTC; CDR3: CSVGNSGGAGYTF
size: few; V: TRBV4-1; J: TRBJ2-2; D: TRBD1; DNA: TGCGCCAGCAGCCGAGACCGGGACAGGGGTTTAATCGGGGAGCTGTTTTTT; CDR3: CASSRDRDRGLIGELFF